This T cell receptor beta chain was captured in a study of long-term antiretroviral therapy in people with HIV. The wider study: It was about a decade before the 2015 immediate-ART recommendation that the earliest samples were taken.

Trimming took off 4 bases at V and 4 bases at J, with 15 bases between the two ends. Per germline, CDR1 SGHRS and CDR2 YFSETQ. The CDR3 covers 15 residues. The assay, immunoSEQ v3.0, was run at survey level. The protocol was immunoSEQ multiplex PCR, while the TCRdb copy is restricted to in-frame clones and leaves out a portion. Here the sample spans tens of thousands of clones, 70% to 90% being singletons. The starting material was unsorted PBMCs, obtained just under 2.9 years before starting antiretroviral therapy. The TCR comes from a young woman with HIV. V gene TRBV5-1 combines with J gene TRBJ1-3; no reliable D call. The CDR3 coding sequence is TGCGCCAGCAGCCCGGTCGGGGATGCCGGAAACACCATATATTTT. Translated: CASSPVGDAGNTIYF.